The rows below give T cell receptor beta chains drawn from one sample of a study of molecular identifiers for immune sequencing clone quantification. Each CDR3 protein gets one entry after TCRdb re-called the PCR reads with MiXCR. This sample yields more than 60,000 distinct CDR3 sequences, of which around 17% are seen a single time; 1.5% belongs to the top ten. The sample was naive CD8+ T cells from blood, with Jurkat cell RNA spiked in. These receptors were obtained from a human donor in good health. Some libraries in this study had Jurkat cell RNA spiked in. Both conserved end residues are trimmed from each CDR3. A D gene is named only where the DNA matches it firmly.

d_call j_call v_call cdr3_length cdr3_aa
- TRBJ2-7 TRBV28 11 ASSFEPIYEQY
TRBD2 TRBJ2-1 TRBV19 16 ASSPGSSGRDSYNEQL
- TRBJ2-1 TRBV6-6 10 ASSPAGNEQF
- TRBJ2-3 TRBV18 12 ASSTKGSTDTQY
TRBD2 TRBJ2-1 TRBV11-3 14 ASSPRTSRKYNEQF
- TRBJ1-1 TRBV11-2 13 ASSKTQEMNTEAF
- TRBJ2-7 TRBV7-2 14 ASSLVFEHLGYEQY
TRBD1 TRBJ2-7 TRBV5-1 11 ASSWWTGYEQY
- TRBJ2-7 TRBV5-1 13 ASSLSGPHPYEQY
TRBD2 TRBJ2-3 TRBV12-3/TRBV12-4 16 ASSPNIIAGGPADTQY
- TRBJ2-2 TRBV19 11 ASSIWGFGELF
TRBD2 TRBJ2-3 TRBV9 14 ASSVVPSGRLDTQY
- TRBJ1-6 TRBV20-1 10 SARTMASPLH
- TRBJ1-4 TRBV4-1 14 ASSQVGGRGGEKLF
- TRBJ2-1 TRBV7-8 15 ASSTTDGIPHSDEQF
TRBD1 TRBJ1-5 TRBV19 13 ASKKGQGIHQPQH
- TRBJ2-1 TRBV19 15 ASSPILDRGSYNEQF
- TRBJ2-1 TRBV5-1 13 VSNLELVPYNEQF
- TRBJ2-7 TRBV7-8 14 ASSLSVRREMYEQY
- TRBJ1-2 TRBV12-3/TRBV12-4 11 ASSFGTNYGYT
- TRBJ2-6 TRBV11-2 16 ASSLAGYTSSGANVLT
TRBD2 TRBJ2-3 TRBV7-8 15 ASSTPSAGAMPDTQY
- TRBJ1-1 TRBV12-3/TRBV12-4 12 ASRPEGGLTEAF
TRBD2 TRBJ2-1 TRBV7-9 17 ASDLPGTASLAGDNEQF
- TRBJ1-1 TRBV4-2 13 ASTQFYRANTEAF
- TRBJ2-7 TRBV10-3 13 ATARTAELGYEQY
- TRBJ2-1 TRBV7-3 11 ASSLGLDNEQF
TRBD2 TRBJ2-7 TRBV3-1 13 ASSPRTSGDWEQY